The T cell receptor (beta chain) described here comes from a study of response to subunit inactivated influenza vaccine. Germline V gives CDR1 DFQATT, CDR2 SNEGSKA (reference sequence). This CDR3 has 14 amino acids. Trimming shortened V by 5 bases and J by 2 bases, and 12 bases separated the two germline ends. Comment on this clonotype: Given the absence of the conserved phenylalanine or tryptophan at the CDR3 end, a read error is likely.

One entry per CDR3 protein, called by TCRdb with MiXCR from the RT-PCR reads. This table holds hundreds of thousands of distinct CDR3 sequences, roughly 12% found once. The same sample was also studied in work on T cells expressing NK-cell markers. That study adds: Making the TCR beta cDNA relied on 5'RACE template switching with UMIs. An anti-gamma-delta TCR antibody confined sorting to alpha-beta TCR T cells across several of the experiments. Whether expanded NKG2C+ T cell clones were HCMV-specific remained unclear.

This chain links TRBV20-1 with TRBJ2-2; the D gene is possibly TRBD2 (5 bases). The starting material was PBMCs from blood, obtained on the day of vaccination. This clonotype was obtained from a middle-aged man who received an inactivated influenza vaccine. This chain's CDR3 is CSAERGRNTGELFL. CDR3 sequence (DNA): TGCAGTGCTGAACGAGGGAGAAACACCGGGGAGCTGTTTCTT.